A single sample is the source of the 27 T cell receptor beta chains below, sequenced in a study of blood T cell repertoires in COVID-19. This table comes from immunoSEQ multiplex PCR, and its TCRdb copy is limited to in-frame clones, with some not included. This sample carries some 110,000 clones, 70% to 75% of them seen once, and the ten largest clones take approximately 0.88%. The sample was peripheral blood. These receptors were obtained from a human donor with acute or convalescent COVID-19. The donor label of this sample is uncertain.

The count of this clone is one. The V call is TRBV6-1, the J call TRBJ2-1, with a possible D match to TRBD2 (5 bases). V was cut by 3 bases and J by 0 bases, with 9 bases left in between. Germline V gene data show CDR1 as MNHNS and CDR2 as SASEGT. CDR3 length equals 15 residues. Here the CDR3 reads CASSDGLSSYNEQFF. The CDR3 DNA is TGTGCCAGCAGTGATGGACTTAGCTCCTACAATGAGCAGTTCTTC.

This clone appeared once. The chain couples TRBV7-9 to TRBJ1-2; 10 bases are shared with TRBD1. Germline V gives CDR1 SEHNR, CDR2 FQNEAQ (reference sequence). The CDR3 has 14 residues. V lost 5 bases and J lost 4; bases outside the gene matches: 4. CDR3 loop: CASSKDRGIYGYTF. CDR3 nucleotide sequence: TGTGCCAGCAGCAAGGACAGGGGGATCTATGGCTACACCTTC.

This chain uses TRBV2 with TRBJ1-2; 9 nucleotides align to TRBD1. The CDR3 length is 14 residues. V gave up 1 base and J gave up 4 bases; unmatched junction bases: 1. The V gene's germline CDR1 is SNHLY and CDR2 FYNNEI. The CDR3 nucleotides are TGTGCCAGCAGTGAAGGGACAGGGGTCTATGGCTACACCTTC. This translates into CASSEGTGVYGYTF.

This chain uses TRBV3-1 (or the pseudogene TRBV3-2) with TRBJ2-5; 8 positions match TRBD2. From germline, CDR1 is LGHDT and CDR2 YNNKEL (reference sequence). Trimming removed 0 bases from V and 3 bases from J; junction bases left unmatched: 9. CDR3 length: 17 amino acids. The CDR3 nucleotides read TGTGCCAGCAGCCAAGAAGGCTGGCGGGGGGTCAAAGAGACCCAGTACTTC. It specifies CASSQEGWRGVKETQYF.

The V and J genes are TRBV11-2 and TRBJ2-2; 9 nucleotides match TRBD1. With 7 bases clipped from V and 5 bases from J, the junction kept 11 bases outside the gene matches. The length of the CDR3 is 16 residues. Germline V gene lookup returns CDR1 SGHAT and CDR2 FQNNGV. The CDR3 bases are TGTGCCAGCAACAATTTGGGACAGGGAAGGACCGGGGAGCTGTTTTTT. Its protein product is CASNNLGQGRTGELFF.

The chain links TRBV4-1 to TRBJ1-4; tentatively, D is TRBD1 (5 bases). Germline V gives CDR1 MGHRA, CDR2 YSYEKL. V lost 4 bases to trimming and J lost 11 bases, with 14 bases between them. This CDR3 contains 13 residues. CDR3 DNA: TGCGCCAGCAGCCGCCTGACGGGGGAGAAACTGTTTTTT. It codes for CASSRLTGEKLFF.

The chain recombines TRBV19 with TRBJ1-5; D uncertain. This CDR3 contains 12 residues. The V end lost 5 bases, the J end lost 7 bases, and 9 bases lay between the germline ends. Looked up from germline, CDR1 is LNHDA and CDR2 is SQIVND (reference sequence). The CDR3 loop reads CASSSLVQPQHF. The DNA of the CDR3 is TGTGCCAGTAGTTCGTTAGTCCAGCCCCAGCATTTT.

This clone was seen just once. This rearrangement joins TRBV11-2 to TRBJ2-7, with D perhaps TRBD2 (6 bases). This CDR3 has 16 amino acids. Deletions cut 5 bases from V and 2 bases from J, with 19 bases between. Germline assignment: CDR1 SGHAT and CDR2 FQNNGV. DNA for the CDR3: TGTGCCAGCAGCGCGGGGACCGGGACTTTGACCTACGAGCAGTACTTC. It is translated as CASSAGTGTLTYEQYF. The variable domain in full, with the rest retrieved from reference TRBV11-2 and TRBJ2-7, is EAGVAQSPRYKIIEKRQSVAFWCNPISGHATLYWYQQILGQGPKLLIQFQNNGVVDDSQLPKDRFSAERLKGVDSTLKIQPAKLEDSAVYLCASSAGTGTLTYEQYFGPGTRLTVT.

The V gene is TRBV5-6, the J gene TRBJ1-5, with no clear D. The germline V gene has CDR1 SGHDT and CDR2 YYEEEE. The CDR3 consists of 14 residues. V lost 0 bases and J lost 0, with 4 bases in between. The CDR3 DNA reads TGTGCCAGCAGCTTGGTCGGTAGCAATCAGCCCCAGCATTTT. This codes for CASSLVGSNQPQHF.

This chain uses TRBV5-4 with TRBJ1-2; 8 bases align to TRBD1. Germline assignment: CDR1 SGHNT and CDR2 YYREEE (reference sequence). The trim removed 4 bases at V and 7 bases at J, leaving 15 bases unmatched. The CDR3 has 16 residues. Written as DNA, the CDR3 is TGTGCCAGCAGCCCCGCCTCGGACAGGGCGGTAGGTGGCTACACCTTC. Its protein product is CASSPASDRAVGGYTF.

This clone is classed as medium-sized. The V call is TRBV11-2, the J call TRBJ1-6; 9 bases are a match to TRBD1. Unmatched junction bases numbered 8, after V lost 7 bases and J lost 10 bases. The germline V gene has CDR1 SGHAT and CDR2 FQNNGV. The CDR3 extends over 14 amino acids. DNA for the CDR3: TGTGCCAGCACCAGACAGGGGGATTTGTCACCCCTCCACTTT. Translating it yields CASTRQGDLSPLHF.

The chain couples TRBV7-6 to TRBJ2-1; D is perhaps TRBD1 (6 bases). This CDR3 contains 15 residues. With 5 bases removed from V and 6 bases from J, the gap between germline ends came to 17 bases. Germline V lookup: CDR1 SGHVS, CDR2 FNYEAQ. CDR3 protein: CASSLQQGHGNEQFF. CDR3 in DNA: TGTGCCAGCAGCCTCCAACAGGGACACGGCAATGAGCAGTTCTTC.

This clone came up a few times. The chain carries TRBV5-6 and TRBJ2-1; D gene uncertain. The germline gives CDR1 SGHDT, CDR2 YYEEEE. The CDR3 consists of 12 residues. Trimming removed 4 bases from V and 4 bases from J, with 6 bases in between. The CDR3 nucleotides are TGTGCCAGCAGCGCGTCATACAATGAGCAGTTCTTC. It specifies CASSASYNEQFF.

This clone was counted at least ten times. The chain couples TRBV28 to TRBJ1-4; 8 nucleotides agree with TRBD1. V lost 6 bases to trimming and J lost 4 bases; unmatched junction nucleotides: 7. Germline lookup yields CDR1 MDHEN and CDR2 SYDVKM. This CDR3 region has 15 residues. CDR3 sequence reads: CASSRPDRGNEKLFF. The CDR3 coding sequence is TGTGCCAGCAGCCGCCCCGACAGGGGTAATGAAAAACTGTTTTTT.

The chain has TRBV10-2 and TRBJ2-7; 7 nucleotides match TRBD1. CDR3 length equals 17 residues. Trimming took 2 bases from V and 1 from J; bases not matched to a gene: 11. Germline V CDR1 and CDR2: WSHSY, SAAADI. The CDR3 loop reads CASSEPPAGGPSYEQYV. As DNA, the CDR3 is TGCGCCAGCAGTGAGCCCCCCGCAGGGGGTCCATCCTACGAGCAGTACGTC.

This clone appeared once. V and J are TRBV5-1 and TRBJ2-1; 9 nucleotides line up with TRBD1. CDR1 SGHRS and CDR2 YFSETQ come from the germline V gene. The CDR3 runs 18 residues. V was clipped by 1 base and J by 9 bases; unmatched bases: 17. CDR3 in DNA: TGCGCCAGCAGCTTGCGTGAAAAGGGACAGGGTAGTAGGGGTGAGCAGTTCTTC. Translated: CASSLREKGQGSRGEQFF. Together with reference TRBV5-1 and TRBJ2-1, the CDR3 gives the full variable domain: KAGVTQTPRYLIKTRGQQVTLSCSPISGHRSVSWYQQTPGQGLQFLFEYFSETQRNKGNFPGRFSGRQFSNSRSEMNVSTLELGDSALYLCASSLREKGQGSRGEQFFGPGTRLTVL.

This chain links TRBV4-1 with TRBJ2-3; 11 bases are a match to TRBD2. The ends lost 1 base at V and 2 bases at J; junction bases unmatched: 17. The CDR3 totals 21 residues. CDR1 is MGHRA, CDR2 YSYEKL, per germline. CDR3 sequence (DNA): TGCGCCAGCAGCCAAGCTTCGGTTAGCGGGGGGGTCAATGCGCTCACAGATACGCAGTATTTT. It encodes CASSQASVSGGVNALTDTQYF.

This chain uses TRBV5-5 with TRBJ1-3; 7 bases align to TRBD1. The CDR3 is 15 residues long. Looked up from germline, CDR1 is SGHKS and CDR2 is YYEKEE (reference sequence). The V and J ends lost 4 bases and 0 bases, in that order; junction bases with no gene match: 4. This CDR3 is CASSKTGNSGNTIYF. The DNA for the CDR3 is TGTGCCAGCAGCAAGACAGGGAACTCTGGAAACACCATATATTTT.

V and J are TRBV6-5 and TRBJ2-1; possibly TRBD1 for D (6 bases). The CDR3 is 15 residues long. V shed 6 bases and J shed 3 bases, with 15 bases lying between them. The germline gives CDR1 MNHEY, CDR2 SVGAGI. CDR3 sequence reads: CASSALGQLYNEQFF. The CDR3 DNA follows: TGTGCCAGCAGCGCTCTAGGACAGCTCTACAATGAGCAGTTCTTC.

The chain combines TRBV9 with TRBJ1-2; tentatively, D is TRBD1 (6 bases). Trimming took off 0 bases at V and 7 bases at J, with 13 bases between the two ends. Germline V CDR1 and CDR2: SGDLS, YYNGEE. This CDR3 spans 14 amino acids. CDR3 amino acids: CASSVAGELGGYTF. CDR3 coding DNA: TGTGCCAGCAGCGTAGCAGGGGAATTAGGTGGCTACACCTTC.

This chain connects TRBV9 to TRBJ2-5, with 8 bases that match TRBD2. Trimming took 0 bases from V and 5 from J; bases not matched to a gene: 6. The CDR3 consists of 15 residues. In germline, CDR1 is SGDLS, CDR2 YYNGEE. CDR3 sequence: CASSVAGLVGETQYF. The DNA of the CDR3 is TGTGCCAGCAGCGTAGCGGGACTAGTCGGTGAGACCCAGTACTTC.

The chain joins TRBV5-6 to TRBJ1-5; possibly TRBD1 for D (6 bases). Germline V gene lookup returns CDR1 SGHDT and CDR2 YYEEEE. There are 14 residues in the CDR3. Trimming removed 2 bases from V and 5 bases from J, with 11 bases in between. The CDR3 DNA reads as TGTGCCAGCAGCTTCCGGGACACCTATCAGCCCCAGCATTTT. It codes for CASSFRDTYQPQHF.

This chain's CDR3 is CASSSLISGGYTF. The CDR3 DNA sequence: TGCGCCAGCAGCTCCTTAATCTCAGGCGGCTACACCTTC. J is TRBJ1-2 and V is TRBV5-1; D is undetermined. Trimming stripped 3 bases from V and 8 bases from J, with 14 bases between. The CDR3 totals 13 residues. Germline values: CDR1 SGHRS, CDR2 YFSETQ. The full variable domain, with the rest looked up from reference TRBV5-1 and TRBJ1-2, is KAGVTQTPRYLIKTRGQQVTLSCSPISGHRSVSWYQQTPGQGLQFLFEYFSETQRNKGNFPGRFSGRQFSNSRSEMNVSTLELGDSALYLCASSSLISGGYTFGSGTRLTVV.

This clone occurred a few times. Different DNA sequences within this sample yield the same CDR3. The CDR3 coding sequence is TGTGCCAGTAGCCTGCAGGGGAACTATGGCTACACCTTC. It translates to CASSLQGNYGYTF. V and J are TRBV12-3 or TRBV12-4 and TRBJ1-2, with D possibly being TRBD1 (6 bases). The CDR3 is made up of 13 amino acids. Trimming removed 9 bases from V and 2 bases from J, with 13 bases in between.

The chain recombines TRBV10-3 with TRBJ2-7, with a weak D call TRBD2 (5 bases). The CDR3 sequence is 15 residues long. Between the trimmed V and J ends, which lost 0 bases and 0 bases, there was a span of 9 bases. CDR1 is ENHRY, CDR2 SYGVKD, per germline. The CDR3 reads CAISESRSVSYEQYV. CDR3 DNA: TGTGCCATCAGTGAGTCACGTAGCGTCTCCTACGAGCAGTACGTC.

The chain joins TRBV6-5 to TRBJ1-2; 9 bases align to TRBD1. CDR1 is MNHEY and CDR2 is SVGAGI in the germline V gene. CDR3 length: 14 residues. V gave up 6 bases and J gave up 6 bases; unmatched junction bases: 8. The CDR3 DNA reads TGTGCCAGCAGAGTTGGGGGGACAGGGAATGGCTACACCTTC. Protein sequence: CASRVGGTGNGYTF.

On this clone itself: One end of the junction varies from germline; a read error may be responsible. The gene calls are TRBV13 and TRBJ2-1; 12 nucleotides align to TRBD2. Germline CDR1 and CDR2: PRHDT and FYEKMQ (reference sequence). This CDR3 has 15 amino acids. CDR3 nucleotides: TGTGCCAGCAGCCTAGGACTAGCGGGGTTAATGGAGCAGTTCTTC. This translates into CASSLGLAGLMEQFF.